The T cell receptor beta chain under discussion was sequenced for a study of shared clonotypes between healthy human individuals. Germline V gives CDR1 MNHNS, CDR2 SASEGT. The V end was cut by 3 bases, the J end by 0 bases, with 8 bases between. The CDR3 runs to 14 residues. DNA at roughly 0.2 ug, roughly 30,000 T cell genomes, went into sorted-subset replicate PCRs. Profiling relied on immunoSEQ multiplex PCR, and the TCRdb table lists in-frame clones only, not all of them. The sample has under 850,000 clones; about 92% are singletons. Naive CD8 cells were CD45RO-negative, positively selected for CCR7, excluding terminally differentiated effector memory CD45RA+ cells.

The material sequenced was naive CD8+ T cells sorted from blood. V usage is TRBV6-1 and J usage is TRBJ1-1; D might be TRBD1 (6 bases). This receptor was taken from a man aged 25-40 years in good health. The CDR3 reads CASSERGVNTEAFF. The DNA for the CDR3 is TGTGCCAGCAGTGAGAGGGGGGTGAACACTGAAGCTTTCTTT.